Given below is one TCR beta chain in context. Its cognate antigen is unknown. The data originate from a study of response to subunit inactivated influenza vaccine. TCRdb ran MiXCR on the RT-PCR reads and lists one entry per CDR3 protein. The sample lists over 400,000 distinct CDR3 sequences, roughly 13% occurring once. General observations from the study: The authors proposed limited new T cell recruitment per seasonal influenza vaccination.

CDR3 length: 16 amino acids. Trimming took off 4 bases at V and 6 bases at J, with 19 bases between the two ends. Germline CDR1 reads SGHRS; CDR2 reads YFSETQ. The receptor was isolated from a man over 45 who received an inactivated influenza vaccine. This chain uses TRBV5-1 with TRBJ2-2; D may be TRBD1 (6 bases). This material consisted of PBMCs from blood, taken roughly 47 days after vaccination. CDR3 residues: CASSRSAGDDSGELFF. CDR3 in DNA: TGCGCCAGCAGCCGATCGGCAGGGGACGATTCCGGGGAGCTGTTTTTT.